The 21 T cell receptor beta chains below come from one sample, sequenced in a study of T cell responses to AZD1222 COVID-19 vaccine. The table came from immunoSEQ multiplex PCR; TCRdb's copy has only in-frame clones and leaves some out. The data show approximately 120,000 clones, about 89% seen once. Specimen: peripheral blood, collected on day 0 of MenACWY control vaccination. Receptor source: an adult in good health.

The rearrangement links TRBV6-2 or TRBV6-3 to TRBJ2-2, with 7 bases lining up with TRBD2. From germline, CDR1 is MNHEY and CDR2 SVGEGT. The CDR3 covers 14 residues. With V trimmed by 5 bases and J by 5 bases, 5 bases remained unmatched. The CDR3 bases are TGTGCCAGCAGTAAACTAGCGCCGACCGGGGAGCTGTTTTTT. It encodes CASSKLAPTGELFF.

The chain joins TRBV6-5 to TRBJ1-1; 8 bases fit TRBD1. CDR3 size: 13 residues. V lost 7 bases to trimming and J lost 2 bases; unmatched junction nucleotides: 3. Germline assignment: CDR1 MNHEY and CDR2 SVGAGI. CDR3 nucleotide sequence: TGTGCCAGCATTGGACAGGGAAACACTGAAGCTTTCTTT. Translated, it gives CASIGQGNTEAFF.

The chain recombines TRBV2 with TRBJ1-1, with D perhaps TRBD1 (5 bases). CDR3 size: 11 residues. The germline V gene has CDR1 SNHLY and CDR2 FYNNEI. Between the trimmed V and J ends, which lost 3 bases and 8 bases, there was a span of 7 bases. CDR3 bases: TGTGCCAGCAGTGACAGGGCAGAAGCTTTCTTT. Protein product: CASSDRAEAFF.

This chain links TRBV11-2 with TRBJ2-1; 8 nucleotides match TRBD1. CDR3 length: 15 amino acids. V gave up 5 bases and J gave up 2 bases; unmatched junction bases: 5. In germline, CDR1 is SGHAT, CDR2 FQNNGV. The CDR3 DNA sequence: TGTGCCAGCAGCCTCGGGACAGGCACCTACAATGAGCAGTTCTTC. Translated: CASSLGTGTYNEQFF.

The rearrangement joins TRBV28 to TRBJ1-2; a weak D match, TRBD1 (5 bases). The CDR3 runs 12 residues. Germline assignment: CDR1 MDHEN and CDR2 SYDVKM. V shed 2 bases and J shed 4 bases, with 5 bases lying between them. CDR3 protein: CASSLDSYGYTF. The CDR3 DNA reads TGTGCCAGCAGTTTAGACAGCTATGGCTACACCTTC.

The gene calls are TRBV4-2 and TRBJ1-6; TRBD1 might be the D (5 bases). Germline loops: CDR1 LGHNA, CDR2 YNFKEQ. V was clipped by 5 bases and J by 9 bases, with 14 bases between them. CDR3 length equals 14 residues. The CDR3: CASSVTGLTSPLHF. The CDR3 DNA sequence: TGTGCCAGCAGCGTTACAGGATTAACTTCACCCCTCCACTTT.

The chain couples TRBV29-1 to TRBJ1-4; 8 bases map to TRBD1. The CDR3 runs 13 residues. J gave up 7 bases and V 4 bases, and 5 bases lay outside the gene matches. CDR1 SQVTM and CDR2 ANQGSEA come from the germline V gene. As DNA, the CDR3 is TGCAGCGTTGGTGAAACAGGGGGTGAAAAACTGTTTTTT. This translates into CSVGETGGEKLFF. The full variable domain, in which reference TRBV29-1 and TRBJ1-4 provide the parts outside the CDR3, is SAVISQKPSRDICQRGTSLTIQCQVDSQVTMMFWYRQQPGQSLTLIATANQGSEATYESGFVIDKFPISRPNLTFSTLTVSNMSPEDSSIYLCSVGETGGEKLFFGSGTQLSVL.

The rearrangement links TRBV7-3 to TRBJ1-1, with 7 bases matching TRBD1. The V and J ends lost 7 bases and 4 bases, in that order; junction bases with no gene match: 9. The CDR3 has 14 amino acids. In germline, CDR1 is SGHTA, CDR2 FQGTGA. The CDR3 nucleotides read TGTGCCAGCAAATACGACAGGGCGGCCACTGAAGCTTTCTTT. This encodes CASKYDRAATEAFF.

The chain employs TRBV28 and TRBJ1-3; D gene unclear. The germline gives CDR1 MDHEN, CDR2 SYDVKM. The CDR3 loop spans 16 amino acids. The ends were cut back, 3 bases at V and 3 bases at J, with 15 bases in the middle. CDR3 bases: TGTGCCAGCAGTTTGCCCGGCGGGGTCGGTGGAAACACCATATATTTT. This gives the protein CASSLPGGVGGNTIYF. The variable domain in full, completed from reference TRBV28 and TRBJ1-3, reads DVKVTQSSRYLVKRTGEKVFLECVQDMDHENMFWYRQDPGLGLRLIYFSYDVKMKEKGDIPEGYSVSREKKERFSLILESASTNQTSMYLCASSLPGGVGGNTIYFGEGSWLTVV.

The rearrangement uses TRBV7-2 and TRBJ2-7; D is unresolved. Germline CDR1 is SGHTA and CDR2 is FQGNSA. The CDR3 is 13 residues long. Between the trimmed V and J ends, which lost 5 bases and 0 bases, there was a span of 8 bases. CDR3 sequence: CASSRTSSYEQYF. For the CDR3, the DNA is TGTGCCAGCAGCCGGACCAGCTCCTACGAGCAGTACTTC.

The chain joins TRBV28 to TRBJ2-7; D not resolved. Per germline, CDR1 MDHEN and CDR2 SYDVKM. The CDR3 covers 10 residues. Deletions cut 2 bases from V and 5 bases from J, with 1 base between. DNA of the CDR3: TGTGCCAGCAGTTTAAACGAGCAGTACTTC. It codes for CASSLNEQYF.

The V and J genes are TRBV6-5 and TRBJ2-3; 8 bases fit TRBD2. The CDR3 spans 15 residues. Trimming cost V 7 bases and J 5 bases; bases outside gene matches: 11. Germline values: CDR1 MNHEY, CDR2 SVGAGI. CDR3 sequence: CASKDRAGAVDTQYF. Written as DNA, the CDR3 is TGTGCCAGCAAGGACCGAGCGGGAGCGGTAGATACGCAGTATTTT.

CDR3 loop: CASSQETALAGTDTQYF. CDR3 DNA: TGCGCCAGCAGCCAAGAGACGGCACTAGCGGGGACAGATACGCAGTATTTT. The V call is TRBV4-1, the J call TRBJ2-3; 10 bases line up with TRBD2. Unmatched junction bases numbered 6, after V lost 0 bases and J lost 3 bases. CDR3 length: 17 amino acids. Germline-derived CDR1 and CDR2 are MGHRA and YSYEKL.

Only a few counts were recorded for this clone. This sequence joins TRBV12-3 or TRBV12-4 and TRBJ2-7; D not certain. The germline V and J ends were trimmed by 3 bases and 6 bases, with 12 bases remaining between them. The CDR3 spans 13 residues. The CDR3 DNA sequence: TGTGCCAGCAGTTTGGGAAACCCTTCCGAGCAGTACTTC. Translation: CASSLGNPSEQYF.

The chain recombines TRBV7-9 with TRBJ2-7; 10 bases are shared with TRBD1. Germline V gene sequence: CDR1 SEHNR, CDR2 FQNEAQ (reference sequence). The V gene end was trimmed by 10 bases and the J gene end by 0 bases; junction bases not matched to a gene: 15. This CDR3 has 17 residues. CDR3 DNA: TGTGCCACCAAGGGGACAGGGGTTGCACACAGCTCCTACGAGCAGTACTTC. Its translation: CATKGTGVAHSSYEQYF.

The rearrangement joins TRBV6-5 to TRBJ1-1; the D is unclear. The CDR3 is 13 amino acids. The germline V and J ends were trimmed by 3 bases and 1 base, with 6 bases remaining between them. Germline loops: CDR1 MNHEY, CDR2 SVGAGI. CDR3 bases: TGTGCCAGCAGTTATTTAAGGAACACTGAAGCTTTCTTT. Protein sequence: CASSYLRNTEAFF.

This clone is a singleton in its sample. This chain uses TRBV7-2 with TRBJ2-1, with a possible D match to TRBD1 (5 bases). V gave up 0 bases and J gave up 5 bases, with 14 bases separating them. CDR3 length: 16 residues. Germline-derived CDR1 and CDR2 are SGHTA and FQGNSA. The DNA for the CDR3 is TGTGCCAGCAGCTTAGCGTCGACAGTATTCAACAATGAGCAGTTCTTC. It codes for CASSLASTVFNNEQFF.

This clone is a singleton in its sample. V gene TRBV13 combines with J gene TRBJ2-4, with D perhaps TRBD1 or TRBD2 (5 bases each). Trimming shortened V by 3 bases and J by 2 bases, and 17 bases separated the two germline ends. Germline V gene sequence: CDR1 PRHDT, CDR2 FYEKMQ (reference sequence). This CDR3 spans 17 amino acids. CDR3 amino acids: CASSFSSRGSTKNIQYF. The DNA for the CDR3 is TGTGCCAGCAGCTTCTCTTCGAGGGGCTCTACCAAAAACATTCAGTACTTC.

CDR3 nucleotides: TGTGCCAGTAGGACCGGGACGAACACCGGGGAGCTGTTTTTT. Translating gives CASRTGTNTGELFF. The rearrangement links TRBV19 to TRBJ2-2; a possible D gene is TRBD2 (5 bases). Trimming removed 6 bases at V and 0 bases at J, with 8 bases between. The CDR3 covers 14 residues. Germline-derived CDR1 and CDR2 are LNHDA and SQIVND (reference sequence).

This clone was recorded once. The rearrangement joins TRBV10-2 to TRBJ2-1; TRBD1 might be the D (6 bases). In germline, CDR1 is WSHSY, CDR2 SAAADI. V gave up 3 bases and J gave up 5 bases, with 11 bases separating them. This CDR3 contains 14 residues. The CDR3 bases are TGCGCCAGCAGTGAAAGACAGGCCGACAATGAGCAGTTCTTC. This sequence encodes CASSERQADNEQFF.

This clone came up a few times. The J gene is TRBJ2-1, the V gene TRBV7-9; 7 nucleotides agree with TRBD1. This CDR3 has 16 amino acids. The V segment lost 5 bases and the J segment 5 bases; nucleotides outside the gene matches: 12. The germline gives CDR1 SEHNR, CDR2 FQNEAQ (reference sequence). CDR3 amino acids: CASSRKLPGQNNEQFF. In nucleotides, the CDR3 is TGTGCCAGCAGCCGAAAACTGCCGGGACAGAACAATGAGCAGTTCTTC.